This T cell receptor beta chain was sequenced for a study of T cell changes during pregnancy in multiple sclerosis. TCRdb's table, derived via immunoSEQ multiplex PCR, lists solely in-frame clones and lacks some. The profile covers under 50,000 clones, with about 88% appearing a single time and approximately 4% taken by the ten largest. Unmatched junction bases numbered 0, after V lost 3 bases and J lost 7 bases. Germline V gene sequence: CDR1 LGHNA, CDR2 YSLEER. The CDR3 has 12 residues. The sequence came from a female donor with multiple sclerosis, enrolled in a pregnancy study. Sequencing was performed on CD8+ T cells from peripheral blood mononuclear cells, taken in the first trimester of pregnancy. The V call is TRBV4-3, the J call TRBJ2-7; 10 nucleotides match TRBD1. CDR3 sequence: CASSQDRGEQYF. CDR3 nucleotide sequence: TGCGCCAGCAGCCAGGACAGGGGGGAGCAGTACTTC.